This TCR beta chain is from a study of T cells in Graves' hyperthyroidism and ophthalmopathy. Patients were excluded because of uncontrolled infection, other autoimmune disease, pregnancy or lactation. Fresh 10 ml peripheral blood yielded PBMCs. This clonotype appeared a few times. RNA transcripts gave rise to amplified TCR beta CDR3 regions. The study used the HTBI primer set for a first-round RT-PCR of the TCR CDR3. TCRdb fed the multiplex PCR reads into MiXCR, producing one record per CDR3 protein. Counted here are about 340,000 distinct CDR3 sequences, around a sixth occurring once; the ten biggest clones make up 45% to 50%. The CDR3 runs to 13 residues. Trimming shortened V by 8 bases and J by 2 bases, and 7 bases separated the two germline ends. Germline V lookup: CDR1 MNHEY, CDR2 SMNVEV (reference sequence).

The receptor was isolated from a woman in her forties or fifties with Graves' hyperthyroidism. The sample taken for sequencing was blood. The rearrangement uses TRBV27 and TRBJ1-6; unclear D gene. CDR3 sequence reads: CASGPTYNSPLHF. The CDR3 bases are TGTGCCAGCGGTCCCACCTATAATTCACCCCTCCACTTT.